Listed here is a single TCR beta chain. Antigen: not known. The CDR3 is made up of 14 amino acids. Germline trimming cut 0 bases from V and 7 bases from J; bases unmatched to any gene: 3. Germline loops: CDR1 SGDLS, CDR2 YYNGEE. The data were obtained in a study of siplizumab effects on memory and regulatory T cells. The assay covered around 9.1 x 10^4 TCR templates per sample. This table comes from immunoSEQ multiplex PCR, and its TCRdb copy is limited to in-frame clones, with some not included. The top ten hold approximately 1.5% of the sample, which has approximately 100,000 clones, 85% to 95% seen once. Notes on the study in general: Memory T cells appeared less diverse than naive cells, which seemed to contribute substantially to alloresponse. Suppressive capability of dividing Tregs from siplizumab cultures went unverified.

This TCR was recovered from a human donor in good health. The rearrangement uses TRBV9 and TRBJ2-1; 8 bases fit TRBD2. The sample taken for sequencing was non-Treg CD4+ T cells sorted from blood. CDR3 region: CASSVGAGVNEQFF. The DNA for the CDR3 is TGTGCCAGCAGCGTAGGAGCGGGAGTTAATGAGCAGTTCTTC.